This TCR beta chain is from a study of metastatic and nonmetastatic thyroid tumors. Whole-study results and caveats: When malignant thyroid tumors were compared with benign nodules, TCR beta diversity was reportedly significantly higher in the malignant tumors. This held in both blood and tumor samples.

TCRdb reprocessed the PCR reads via MiXCR. The repertoire holds 15,000 to 20,000 clones, with approximately 14% as singletons. The table lists this clone with many counts. Antigen unknown. Thyroid surgery was preceded by no treatment in any patient. Trimming took off 5 bases at V and 7 bases at J, with 14 bases between the two ends. From germline, CDR1 is SGHTA and CDR2 FQGNSA. CDR3 length: 13 residues. The chain combines TRBV7-2 with TRBJ1-2; D perhaps matches TRBD1 (6 bases). This receptor was obtained from a female donor with papillary thyroid cancer or a benign thyroid nodule (not recorded which). Some clones in this sample may be carry-over from other donors' samples. Source material: blood. CDR3 protein: CASSTPGGSGYTF. The CDR3 DNA is TGTGCCAGCAGCACCCCCGGGGGCTCTGGCTACACCTTC.